What follows are 16 T cell receptor beta chains derived from one specimen sequenced in a study of shared clonotypes between healthy human individuals. Sequencing used immunoSEQ multiplex PCR; TCRdb keeps in-frame clones, though not all of them. Found here are roughly 500,000 clones, roughly 80% of them singletons; the top ten hold roughly an eighth. Sample: PBMCs. These receptors were collected from a middle-aged woman in good health. Some clones in this sample may be carry-over from other donors' samples.

As for this clone: This CDR3 is also generated by other DNA sequences in the sample. The chain has TRBV5-1 and TRBJ2-5, with TRBD2 matching 13 bases. CDR1 is SGHRS, CDR2 YFSETQ, per germline. V shed 0 bases and J 5 bases; nucleotides not matched to a gene: 1. This CDR3 spans 15 amino acids. CDR3 region: CASSLGLAGGETQYF. CDR3 nucleotides: TGCGCCAGCAGCTTGGGACTAGCGGGAGGTGAGACCCAGTACTTC.

Points on this clone: Other DNA sequences in this specimen translate into the identical CDR3. V and J are TRBV5-1 and TRBJ1-4; possibly TRBD1 for D (6 bases). This CDR3 has 14 residues. Trimming removed 4 bases from V and 0 bases from J, with 7 bases in between. Germline V gives CDR1 SGHRS, CDR2 YFSETQ. CDR3 DNA: TGCGCCAGCAGCAGGACAGCAACTAATGAAAAACTGTTTTTT. Translating it yields CASSRTATNEKLFF.

V and J are TRBV19 and TRBJ2-1; D could derive from TRBD1 or TRBD2 (5 bases each). Trimming took 5 bases from V and 2 from J, leaving 7 bases between them. Germline V gene sequence: CDR1 LNHDA, CDR2 SQIVND (reference sequence). The CDR3 consists of 13 residues. The CDR3 DNA reads as TGTGCCAGTAGTCCGGGACCCTACAATGAGCAGTTCTTC. Amino acid sequence: CASSPGPYNEQFF.

V gene TRBV18 combines with J gene TRBJ2-7, with D possibly being TRBD1 (6 bases). The CDR3 contains 14 residues. Trimming took 3 bases from V and 0 from J, leaving 9 bases between them. Looked up from germline, CDR1 is KGHSH and CDR2 is LQKENI. The CDR3 spells CASSPQGHSYEQYF. The CDR3 region has the DNA TGTGCCAGCTCACCCCAGGGGCACTCCTACGAGCAGTACTTC. Together with reference TRBV18 and TRBJ2-7, the CDR3 gives the full variable domain: NAGVMQNPRHLVRRRGQEARLRCSPMKGHSHVYWYRQLPEEGLKFMVYLQKENIIDESGMPKERFSAEFPKEGPSILRIQQVVRGDSAAYFCASSPQGHSYEQYFGPGTRLTVT.

A few counts support this clone. A read error is possible here, since a much larger clone lies one base away. The same CDR3 is also encoded by other DNA sequences in this sample. The chain links TRBV28 to TRBJ1-2; the match to TRBD1 covers 7 bases. Germline loops: CDR1 MDHEN, CDR2 SYDVKM. CDR3 length: 14 residues. The chain's CDR3 is CASRPQGQRYGYTF. The CDR3 DNA is TGCGCCAGCAGGCCGCAGGGACAGCGCTATGGCTACACCTTC.

V usage is TRBV10-3 and J usage is TRBJ2-1; D is tentatively TRBD1 or TRBD2 (6 bases each). Germline V gene lookup returns CDR1 ENHRY and CDR2 SYGVKD. The CDR3 length is 13 residues. The V end lost 6 bases, the J end lost 4 bases, and 10 bases lay between the germline ends. CDR3 DNA: TGTGCCATCAGCGGGGGCGGTTACAATGAGCAGTTCTTC. This translates into CAISGGGYNEQFF.

The chain uses TRBV6-5 and TRBJ2-3; unclear D gene. Germline V gene data show CDR1 as MNHEY and CDR2 as SVGAGI. Trimming left V 6 bases short and J 2 bases short, with 6 bases between. The CDR3 consists of 12 residues. The CDR3, as DNA: TGTGCCAGCAGCTCCGACACAGATACGCAGTATTTT. Protein product: CASSSDTDTQYF.

The chain combines TRBV7-3 with TRBJ2-7, with D perhaps TRBD1 or TRBD2 (5 bases each). The CDR3 has 14 residues. The V end lost 1 base, the J end lost 4 bases, and 11 bases lay between the germline ends. Germline-derived CDR1 and CDR2 are SGHTA and FQGTGA. The CDR3 reads CASSLRDGHYEQYF. The CDR3 DNA is TGTGCCAGCAGCTTAAGGGACGGACATTACGAGCAGTACTTC.

The CDR3 reads CASSLWTSGLNNEQFF. The CDR3 nucleotides read TGTGCCAGCAGTTTATGGACTAGCGGGCTAAACAATGAGCAGTTCTTC. J is TRBJ2-1 and V is TRBV28; 10 nucleotides agree with TRBD2. In germline, CDR1 is MDHEN, CDR2 SYDVKM. The CDR3 runs to 16 residues. Trimming cost V 0 bases and J 5 bases; bases outside gene matches: 4.

This clone was counted once. V usage is TRBV29-1 and J usage is TRBJ2-2; D is perhaps TRBD1 (6 bases). Trimming shortened V by 5 bases and J by 1 base, and 11 bases separated the two germline ends. Germline assignment: CDR1 SQVTM and CDR2 ANQGSEA. The CDR3 length is 14 residues. CDR3 region: CSVRDTRNTGELFF. The DNA for the CDR3 is TGCAGCGTTAGGGACACAAGGAACACCGGGGAGCTGTTTTTT.

This rearrangement joins TRBV7-6 to TRBJ2-2; 13 positions agree with TRBD2. Per germline, CDR1 SGHVS and CDR2 FNYEAQ. This CDR3 contains 20 residues. J was trimmed by 3 bases and V by 1 base; bases with no gene match: 11. The CDR3 protein is CASSLDILAGGPEDTGELFF. CDR3 bases: TGTGCCAGCAGCTTAGATATACTAGCGGGAGGGCCCGAGGACACCGGGGAGCTGTTTTTT.

As to this clone: A far larger clone is a single base away, which makes a read error likely. This same CDR3 is encoded by further DNA sequences in the sample. This chain links TRBV29-1 with TRBJ2-5, with 10 bases lining up with TRBD1. The germline V gene has CDR1 SQVTM and CDR2 ANQGSEA. V lost 5 bases, J lost 5 bases, and 5 bases stayed unmatched. The CDR3 covers 13 residues. The CDR3 DNA reads TGCAGCGTTTCCGGGACAGGGGCGGAGACCCAGTACTTC. Translating it yields CSVSGTGAETQYF.

The chain recombines TRBV11-2 with TRBJ1-2; unclear D gene. The CDR3 totals 13 residues. The V end was cut by 1 base, the J end by 8 bases, with 11 bases between. Germline values: CDR1 SGHAT, CDR2 FQNNGV. The CDR3 loop is CASSLVQSGGYTF. The CDR3, as DNA: TGTGCCAGCAGCTTAGTTCAGTCCGGGGGCTACACCTTC.

The J gene is TRBJ2-3, the V gene TRBV28, with 7 bases that match TRBD2. V shed 5 bases and J 3 bases; nucleotides not matched to a gene: 11. Germline V gives CDR1 MDHEN, CDR2 SYDVKM. The CDR3 is 16 amino acids. This CDR3 is CASSDLGGWATDTQYF. The CDR3 nucleotides are TGTGCCAGCAGTGACCTCGGGGGGTGGGCTACAGATACGCAGTATTTT.

Worth noting for this clone: This likely came from a read error, as a far larger clone is one base away. Other DNA sequences from this sample encode an identical CDR3 as well. This rearrangement joins TRBV27 to TRBJ1-4, with 10 bases that match TRBD1. Germline V gene sequence: CDR1 MNHEY, CDR2 SMNVEV (reference sequence). The CDR3 runs 16 residues. The CDR3 sequence is CASSTTGGLTNEKLFF. CDR3 nucleotides: TGTGCTAGCAGTACGACAGGGGGCCTAACTAATGAAAAACTGTTTTTT.

V and J are TRBV5-6 and TRBJ2-7, with 9 positions matching TRBD2. The CDR3 totals 15 residues. V shed 4 bases and J 6 bases; nucleotides not matched to a gene: 11. Germline V gene data show CDR1 as SGHDT and CDR2 as YYEEEE. CDR3 coding DNA: TGTGCCAGCAGCGATTACGGGACAGCGGGGGGCGAGCAGTACTTC. Amino acid sequence: CASSDYGTAGGEQYF.